Listed below are T cell receptor beta chains from one sample, sequenced in a study of cytomegalovirus exposure and HLA in healthy donors. The method was immunoSEQ multiplex PCR; TCRdb's version includes in-frame clones alone and lacks a portion of them. The data show some 140,000 clones, roughly three quarters seen once. Specimen: PBMCs. These receptors came from a young man in good health and CMV-seronegative. The CDR3 runs from the conserved cysteine through the conserved F or W. Each record gives: J gene, clone size, D gene, V gene, CDR3 DNA, CDR3 protein. The D gene is left open where the match is weak. Clone size is given for some rows only: seen once, a few or many times, or a class if the clone is expanded.

TRBJ1-5	.	.	TRBV14	TGTGCCAGCAGCATCGGGGATCAGCCCCAGCATTTT	CASSIGDQPQHF
TRBJ1-4	once	.	TRBV5-1	TGCGCCAGCAGCTTATTCGGTGCAACTAATGAAAAACTGTTTTTT	CASSLFGATNEKLFF
TRBJ1-6	.	.	TRBV30	TGTGCCTGGACGGAGGGATTAAATAATTCACCCCTCCACTTT	CAWTEGLNNSPLHF
TRBJ2-7	.	TRBD1	TRBV7-2	TGTGCCAGCAGCTTAGCGGGACAGGGGGCCTACGAGCAGTACTTC	CASSLAGQGAYEQYF
TRBJ2-1	.	.	TRBV30	TGTGCCTGGAGTGTTAGGGCGGGGCGAAGTGAGCAGTTCTTC	CAWSVRAGRSEQFF
TRBJ2-3	.	.	TRBV5-6	TGTGCCAGCAGCTTTGCGGGGCCCACAGATACGCAGTATTTT	CASSFAGPTDTQYF
TRBJ1-1	.	.	TRBV19	TGTGCCAGTAGTATAGGTTCCGGGGTCGCTGAAGCTTTCTTT	CASSIGSGVAEAFF
TRBJ1-1	.	.	TRBV2	TGTGCCAGCAGTGATGAGACAGACACTGAAGCTTTCTTT	CASSDETDTEAFF
TRBJ2-7	.	TRBD2	TRBV18	TGTGCCAGCTCGCAGGGTGGACTAGCGGGGGCCAATGGCTACGAGCAGTACTTC	CASSQGGLAGANGYEQYF
TRBJ2-3	.	TRBD2	TRBV11-2	TGTGCCAGCAGCTTCGCGGGAGGCACAGATACGCAGTATTTT	CASSFAGGTDTQYF
TRBJ1-5	.	.	TRBV5-6	TGTGCCAGCAGCTTCTTGGGGGAGGTTCAGCCCCAGCATTTT	CASSFLGEVQPQHF
TRBJ1-5	.	TRBD1	TRBV2	TGTGCCAGCAGTGGGGAAGGGACAGGGACCTATAGCAATCAGCCCCAGCATTTT	CASSGEGTGTYSNQPQHF
TRBJ2-5	.	.	TRBV6-1	TGTGCCACCGTCCTTTTCCAAGAGACCCAGTACTTC	CATVLFQETQYF
TRBJ2-3	.	.	TRBV7-9	TGTGCCAGCAGCTTATGGTCTAGCGCGGGAGATACGCAGTATTTT	CASSLWSSAGDTQYF
TRBJ2-7	.	TRBD2	TRBV7-2	TGTGCCAGCACCGTCGGACTAGCGGGATCCTACGAGCAGTACTTC	CASTVGLAGSYEQYF
TRBJ2-7	.	TRBD2	TRBV19	TGTGCCAGTAGGCCTAGCGGGGGGGCGGTCGAGCAGTACTTC	CASRPSGGAVEQYF
TRBJ2-7	.	.	TRBV5-4	TGTGCCAGCAGCTTGTTAGGACTAAAAACCTACGAGCAGTACTTC	CASSLLGLKTYEQYF
TRBJ2-2	.	TRBD1	TRBV27	TGTGCCAGCAGTTTAAGGGCAGGGGGACCCGGGGAGCTGTTTTTT	CASSLRAGGPGELFF
TRBJ1-5	.	.	TRBV18	TGTGCCAGCACTGGGGGGGGAAATCAGCCCCAGCATTTT	CASTGGGNQPQHF
TRBJ2-3	.	TRBD2	TRBV18	TGTGCCAGCTCAGCACCGGGACTAGCGGATACGCAGTATTTT	CASSAPGLADTQYF
TRBJ2-5	.	.	TRBV7-2	TGTGCCAGCAGTTACCCGCGGGGTAGTCGGGAGACCCAGTACTTC	CASSYPRGSRETQYF
TRBJ2-2	.	TRBD1	TRBV7-9	TGTGCCAGCAGCACCCAGACAGGGCGCACCGGGGAGCTGTTTTTT	CASSTQTGRTGELFF
TRBJ1-5	.	.	TRBV28	TGTGCCAGCAGTTTCACAGTTAATCAGCCCCAGCATTTT	CASSFTVNQPQHF
TRBJ2-5	.	.	TRBV6-6	TGTGCCAGCAGTTACTCGCCGCGGCAAGAGACCCAGTACTTC	CASSYSPRQETQYF
TRBJ2-7	.	TRBD2	TRBV29-1	TGCAGCGTCGGACTAGCTCCCGAGCAGTACTTC	CSVGLAPEQYF
TRBJ2-3	.	.	TRBV6-1	TGTGCCAGCAGTGAAACCCTGGGGCCAGATACGCAGTATTTT	CASSETLGPDTQYF
TRBJ1-1	.	.	TRBV28	TGTGCCAGCAGCCGGCACGGAGGGGTCACTGAAGCTTTCTTT	CASSRHGGVTEAFF
TRBJ2-1	.	.	TRBV18	TGTGCCAGCTCACCGGCCGCTGAGCAGTTCTTC	CASSPAAEQFF
TRBJ2-3	few	.	TRBV19	TGTGCCAGTAGTATGTCCGGGGTCGACACAGATACGCAGTATTTT	CASSMSGVDTDTQYF
TRBJ2-5	few	TRBD2	TRBV7-3	TGTGCCAGCAGCTTGAGCGGGATGCAAGAGACCCAGTACTTC	CASSLSGMQETQYF
TRBJ1-4	.	.	TRBV4-2	TGTGCCAGCAGCCAAGATCGGAACGGGATTGAAAAACTGTTTTTT	CASSQDRNGIEKLFF
TRBJ2-5	.	TRBD1	TRBV28	TGTGCCAGCAGTTTTGGACAGGGGGCAGGGGTAGAGACCCAGTACTTC	CASSFGQGAGVETQYF
TRBJ2-7	.	.	TRBV28	TGTGCCAGCAGTTTACCCCCAGGAGGGCAAAACGAGCAGTACTTC	CASSLPPGGQNEQYF
TRBJ1-5	.	TRBD1	TRBV7-8	TGTGCCAGCAGCTCCGGACAGGGCCATGGCCCCCAGCATTTT	CASSSGQGHGPQHF
TRBJ1-6	.	.	TRBV5-1	TGCGCCAGCAGCTTGGCCGCGGGGTCTCATTCACCCCTCCACTTT	CASSLAAGSHSPLHF
TRBJ2-7	.	.	TRBV15	TGTGCCACCTCACCGGGCGGGGATGAGCAGTACTTC	CATSPGGDEQYF
TRBJ2-1	.	TRBD2	TRBV9	TGTGCCAGCAGCGTAGTGGCTAGCGGGGGGGCGGCCAATGAGCAGTTCTTC	CASSVVASGGAANEQFF
TRBJ1-1	.	TRBD1	TRBV28	TGTGCCAGCAGTTTAGAGGGGGCCGGCACTGAAGCTTTCTTT	CASSLEGAGTEAFF
TRBJ2-7	.	TRBD2	TRBV29-1	TGCAGCGTTGTCCTAGGGGGGAGCGGGAGGCCCCCCTACGAGCAGTACTTC	CSVVLGGSGRPPYEQYF
TRBJ2-5	.	TRBD2	TRBV5-8	TGTGCCAGCAGCTTTAGGCTAGCGGGAGATGGGACCCAGTACTTC	CASSFRLAGDGTQYF
TRBJ2-7	.	TRBD1	TRBV7-9	TGTGCCAGCAGCTTTAGGACAGGGGGCGCCTACGAGCAGTACTTC	CASSFRTGGAYEQYF